Listed here are 18 T cell receptor beta chains from one sample, sequenced in a study of radiation and T cells in renal cell carcinoma. Treatment in this sample: 15 Gy SBRT to primary tumor, nephrectomy 4 weeks later. Sequenced by immunoSEQ multiplex PCR; TCRdb stores in-frame clones only, minus some. The data show roughly 20,000 clones, with around two thirds seen just once and 12% held by the top ten. The source material was tumor tissue, sampled from a patient whose treatment included radiotherapy and nephrectomy. Receptors were obtained from a woman in her 70s with renal cell carcinoma.

This clone occurred once. The rearrangement uses TRBV5-1 and TRBJ1-1; possibly TRBD1 for D (6 bases). The CDR3 runs to 14 residues. CDR1 is SGHRS and CDR2 is YFSETQ in the germline V gene. With 6 bases removed from V and 1 base from J, the gap between germline ends came to 13 bases. This chain's CDR3 is CASKSLQGNTEAFF. DNA for the CDR3: TGCGCCAGCAAGAGTCTACAGGGGAACACTGAAGCTTTCTTT.

The chain is built from TRBV28 and TRBJ2-7, with D tentatively TRBD1 (6 bases). Trimming took 5 bases from V and 2 from J, leaving 10 bases between them. Germline-derived CDR1 and CDR2 are MDHEN and SYDVKM. This CDR3 is built from 13 residues. The DNA of the CDR3 is TGTGCCAGCAGTATTAGGGGGACCTACGAGCAGTACTTC. Its protein is CASSIRGTYEQYF.

This clone was observed a few times. The V call is TRBV5-5, the J call TRBJ2-2; perhaps TRBD2 as D (5 bases). The germline V gene has CDR1 SGHKS and CDR2 YYEKEE (reference sequence). This CDR3 comprises 14 residues. Trimming shortened V by 3 bases and J by 4 bases, and 10 bases separated the two germline ends. In DNA, the CDR3 is TGTGCCAGCAGCTGGGAGCTAGTCACCGGGGAGCTGTTTTTT. This codes for CASSWELVTGELFF. The full variable domain, completed using reference TRBV5-5 and TRBJ2-2, is DAGVTQSPTHLIKTRGQQVTLRCSPISGHKSVSWYQQVLGQGPQFIFQYYEKEERGRGNFPDRFSARQFPNYSSELNVNALLLGDSALYLCASSWELVTGELFFGEGSRLTVL.

The chain is built from TRBV7-2 and TRBJ1-6, with D uncertain. The V end lost 5 bases, the J end lost 10 bases, and 9 bases lay between the germline ends. CDR3 length: 12 residues. CDR1 is SGHTA and CDR2 is FQGNSA in the germline V gene. CDR3 coding DNA: TGTGCCAGCAGCCCACCCTCCTCACCCCTCCACTTT. It specifies CASSPPSSPLHF.

The chain joins TRBV28 to TRBJ1-6; D remains ambiguous. Trimming shortened V by 5 bases and J by 7 bases, and 21 bases separated the two germline ends. This CDR3 region has 17 residues. The germline V gene encodes CDR1 MDHEN and CDR2 SYDVKM. The CDR3 loop is CASSLPVRQVPNSPLHF. The CDR3 nucleotides read TGTGCCAGCAGTCTCCCGGTTCGTCAGGTCCCAAATTCACCCCTCCACTTT.

The V gene is TRBV4-2, the J gene TRBJ2-5; 14 bases line up with TRBD2. CDR1 is LGHNA, CDR2 YNFKEQ, per germline. The trim removed 4 bases at V and 5 bases at J, leaving 3 bases unmatched. This CDR3 is built from 15 residues. The DNA of the CDR3 is TGTGCCAGCAGCCCGACTAGCGGGGGGGCTGAGACCCAGTACTTC. Its protein is CASSPTSGGAETQYF.

The chain is built from TRBV11-3 and TRBJ2-6; D is undetermined. The germline V gene has CDR1 SGHNT and CDR2 YENEEA. CDR3 length: 17 amino acids. Trimming removed 0 bases at V and 4 bases at J, with 13 bases between. CDR3 sequence reads: CASSLEIGASGANVLTF. The CDR3 coding sequence is TGTGCCAGCAGCTTAGAGATCGGAGCCTCCGGGGCCAACGTCCTGACTTTC.

This chain links TRBV4-3 with TRBJ1-5; D not certain. CDR1 LGHNA and CDR2 YSLEER come from the germline V gene. CDR3 size: 15 residues. The V end was cut by 0 bases, the J end by 0 bases, with 6 bases between. CDR3 residues: CASSQEGFSNQPQHF. DNA for the CDR3: TGCGCCAGCAGCCAAGAAGGATTTAGCAATCAGCCCCAGCATTTT.

About this clone itself: One junction end does not reproduce the germline sequence, and a read error may be involved. This chain connects TRBV4-3 to TRBJ2-7, with D possibly being TRBD1 or TRBD2 (6 bases each). This CDR3 region has 13 residues. Germline CDR1 and CDR2: LGHNA and YSLEER. The chain's CDR3 is CASSQGRDTLSVF. CDR3 nucleotides: TGCGCCAGCAGCCAAGGGCGGGACACTTTGTCCGTTTTC.

The chain employs TRBV7-2 and TRBJ2-3; a possible D gene is TRBD2 (5 bases). Germline CDR1 is SGHTA and CDR2 is FQGNSA. Trimming stripped 1 base from V and 4 bases from J, with 18 bases between. The CDR3 extends over 17 amino acids. This CDR3 is CASSLGRRVIVADTQYF. In DNA, the CDR3 is TGTGCCAGCAGCTTAGGAAGGCGGGTAATCGTGGCAGATACGCAGTATTTT.

Relative to its sample, this clone is medium-sized. The rearrangement links TRBV10-3 to TRBJ2-7, with unresolved D. CDR1 ENHRY and CDR2 SYGVKD come from the germline V gene. Trimming pared 3 bases from V and 2 bases from J, leaving 14 bases between. The CDR3 has 15 amino acids. The CDR3 loop reads CAISDLYSGPYEQYF. In nucleotides, the CDR3 is TGTGCCATCAGTGATTTGTATTCGGGCCCCTACGAGCAGTACTTC.

This chain uses TRBV4-1 with TRBJ1-1; D uncertain. The CDR3 extends over 14 amino acids. CDR1 and CDR2 from the germline V gene are MGHRA and YSYEKL. The germline V and J ends were trimmed by 0 bases and 5 bases, with 10 bases remaining between them. CDR3 amino acids: CASSQDIKWTEAFF. The CDR3 bases are TGCGCCAGCAGCCAAGATATTAAGTGGACTGAAGCTTTCTTT.

V and J are TRBV7-9 and TRBJ2-7; D possibly corresponds to TRBD1 (7 bases). CDR1 and CDR2 (germline): SEHNR, FQNEAQ (reference sequence). This CDR3 is 17 amino acids long. V was cut by 4 bases and J by 4 bases, with 23 bases left in between. The CDR3 loop reads CASSSPRLGQGGYEQYF. CDR3 nucleotides: TGTGCCAGCAGCTCCCCGCGGCTTGGGCAGGGGGGATACGAGCAGTACTTC.

This sequence joins TRBV30 and TRBJ2-3, with D unclear. The CDR3 runs to 11 residues. The germline gives CDR1 GTSNPN, CDR2 SVGIG (reference sequence). The V and J ends lost 0 bases and 12 bases respectively, with 10 bases between them. DNA for the CDR3: TGTGCCTGGAGTGTAATCCGGGCCCAGTATTTT. This codes for CAWSVIRAQYF.

The chain employs TRBV27 and TRBJ1-6; no reliable D call. Germline CDR1 reads MNHEY; CDR2 reads SMNVEV (reference sequence). CDR3 length equals 16 residues. V lost 0 bases to trimming and J lost 6 bases, with 12 bases between them. The CDR3 loop is CASSLSGQAPNSPLHF. CDR3 coding DNA: TGTGCCAGCAGTTTATCGGGTCAGGCGCCTAATTCACCCCTCCACTTT.

This chain joins TRBV11-3 and TRBJ2-1, with no clear D. The CDR3 has 15 amino acids. Germline loops: CDR1 SGHNT, CDR2 YENEEA. The germline V and J ends were trimmed by 0 bases and 2 bases, with 8 bases remaining between them. The CDR3 here is CASSLENWAYNEQFF. The CDR3 nucleotides read TGTGCCAGCAGCTTAGAAAACTGGGCCTACAATGAGCAGTTCTTC.

In this sample, this clone turned up a few times. The V gene is TRBV5-1, the J gene TRBJ2-4, with TRBD2 as a possible D gene (6 bases). CDR1 is SGHRS and CDR2 is YFSETQ in the germline V gene. Trimming cost V 4 bases and J 6 bases, with 17 bases left between them. The CDR3 sequence is 15 residues long. Here the CDR3 reads CASSPGGGVGNIQYF. CDR3 DNA: TGCGCCAGCAGCCCCGGTGGAGGGGTTGGAAACATTCAGTACTTC.

The rearrangement links TRBV5-1 to TRBJ2-3; D is ambiguous. Germline assignment: CDR1 SGHRS and CDR2 YFSETQ. V lost 3 bases and J lost 2, with 4 bases in between. CDR3 length: 12 amino acids. The DNA of the CDR3 is TGCGCCAGCAGCTCCTCCACAGATACGCAGTATTTT. Its translation is CASSSSTDTQYF. The whole variable domain, remainder taken from reference TRBV5-1 and TRBJ2-3, is KAGVTQTPRYLIKTRGQQVTLSCSPISGHRSVSWYQQTPGQGLQFLFEYFSETQRNKGNFPGRFSGRQFSNSRSEMNVSTLELGDSALYLCASSSSTDTQYFGPGTRLTVL.